This T cell receptor (beta chain) originates from a study of OX40 agonist ivuxolimab in advanced cancers. Background on the whole study: The costimulatory receptor OX40 (CD134) was targeted by ivuxolimab, a fully human IgG2 agonistic monoclonal antibody. Intravenous ivuxolimab was administered to patients every 2 weeks at six dose levels: 0.01, 0.1, 0.3, 1.5, 3 and 10 mg/kg. Of the approximately 53 patients in dose escalation, 19 had hepatocellular carcinoma, some 15 had melanoma, 9 had renal cell carcinoma and 9 had head and neck cancer. In the dose-escalation cohort, 70% to 85% of patients were male, and the mean age was approximately 60 years, with a range of roughly 20 to 85. Patients were allowed to have had prior anti-PD-1, anti-PD-L1 or anti-CTLA-4 therapy, and approximately 40% of the dose-escalation patients had been treated with checkpoint inhibitors. Partial responses occurred in three dose-escalation patients: two with cutaneous melanoma and one with hepatocellular carcinoma. Peripheral TCRbeta sequencing was intended to test whether TCR sequence diversity was altered and clonal T-cell expansion was caused by ivuxolimab. The paper describes the monotherapy dose-escalation part (N = 52 patients) of the phase I trial of ivuxolimab. Results and caveats for the whole study, not just this receptor: Which antigens the clonally expanded peripheral T cells were specific for was not determined. Low levels of normalized T-cell clonal expansion were also shown by some nonresponding patients. At doses of 0.1 to 3.0 mg/kg, clonal expansion of both CD4+ and CD8+ blood T cells was observed from baseline to week 6. In the 0.1-3.0 mg/kg groups, partial responders were among the patients with the lowest normalized peripheral clonal expansion, particularly in CD8+ T cells. After ivuxolimab, CD8+ T cells had more expanded clones than CD4+ T cells on average.

Including the terminal cysteine and phenylalanine, the CDR3 comprises 14 residues. The read is trimmed to its CDR3 DNA, 42 bases read in frame from base 1. According to the germline V gene, CDR1 reads MNHEY and CDR2 reads SVGAGI. Unmatched junction bases come to 9, with V trimmed by 6 bases and J by 5 bases. To sequence the TCRbeta CDR3 region, genomic DNA was isolated from the sorted cells. The immunoSEQ Assay was used to sequence the TCRbeta CDR3 regions. Entries here come from immuneACCESS through TCRdb and include only in-frame sequences with V and J called. Some clones fail to appear in such tables; in the studies checked, an unresolved V gene covers under half of the shortfall, and the cause of the remainder is unknown. The sample table records roughly 110,000 clones; more than 85% of these occur just once. In total, the top ten clones hold roughly 1.3% of the sample. The trial excluded patients who had a history of autoimmune disease or were on systemic immunosuppression. Peripheral blood for TCR sequencing was drawn from every dose cohort at baseline, at cycle 4 day 1 and at cycle 7 day 1. Samples came from an open-label, multicenter, first-in-human phase I dose-escalation trial of ivuxolimab. Adults with locally advanced or metastatic head and neck squamous cell, hepatocellular, melanoma or renal cell carcinoma were enrolled in the trial. CD4+ and CD8+ T cells were sorted separately from peripheral blood before TCR sequencing.

In regard to this clone: Its antigen is not yet known. No base quality information exists; no much larger clone differs at one position.

This TCR came from an adult with an advanced solid tumor such as melanoma, head and neck, liver or kidney cancer. The chain couples TRBV6-5 to TRBJ1-1; 7 bases in the middle match TRBD1. The input for sequencing was CD4+ or CD8+ T cells sorted from blood, taken in a trial of the OX40 agonist ivuxolimab. The DNA sequence is TGTGCCAGCAGACCCGCGACAGGGTCAACTGAAGCTTTCTTT. It codes for CASRPATGSTEAFF.